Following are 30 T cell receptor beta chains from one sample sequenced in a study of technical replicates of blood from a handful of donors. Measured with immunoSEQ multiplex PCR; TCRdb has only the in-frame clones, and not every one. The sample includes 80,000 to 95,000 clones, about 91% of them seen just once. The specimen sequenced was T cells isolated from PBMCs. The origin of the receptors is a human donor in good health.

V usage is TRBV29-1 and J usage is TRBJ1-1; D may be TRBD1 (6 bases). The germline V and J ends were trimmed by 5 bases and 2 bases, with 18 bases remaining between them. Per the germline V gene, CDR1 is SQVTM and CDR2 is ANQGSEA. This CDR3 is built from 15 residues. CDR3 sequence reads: CSVIPTYRVNTEAFF. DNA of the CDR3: TGCAGCGTTATACCCACCTACAGGGTAAACACTGAAGCTTTCTTT. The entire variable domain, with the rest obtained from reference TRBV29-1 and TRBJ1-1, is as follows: SAVISQKPSRDICQRGTSLTIQCQVDSQVTMMFWYRQQPGQSLTLIATANQGSEATYESGFVIDKFPISRPNLTFSTLTVSNMSPEDSSIYLCSVIPTYRVNTEAFFGQGTRLTVV.

The DNA of the CDR3 is TGCAGCGCCGGACTAGCGGGGATCTCCTACGAGCAGTACTTC. This sequence encodes CSAGLAGISYEQYF. The V gene is TRBV29-1, the J gene TRBJ2-7, with TRBD2 matching 12 bases. J was trimmed by 0 bases and V by 7 bases; bases with no gene match: 4. The CDR3 length is 14 residues. The V gene's germline CDR1 is SQVTM and CDR2 ANQGSEA.

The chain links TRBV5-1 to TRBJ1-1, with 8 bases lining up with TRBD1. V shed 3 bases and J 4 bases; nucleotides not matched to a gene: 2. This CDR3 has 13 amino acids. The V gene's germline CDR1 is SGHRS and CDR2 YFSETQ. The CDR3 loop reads CASSWTGSTEAFF. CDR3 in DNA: TGCGCCAGCAGCTGGACAGGGAGCACTGAAGCTTTCTTT.

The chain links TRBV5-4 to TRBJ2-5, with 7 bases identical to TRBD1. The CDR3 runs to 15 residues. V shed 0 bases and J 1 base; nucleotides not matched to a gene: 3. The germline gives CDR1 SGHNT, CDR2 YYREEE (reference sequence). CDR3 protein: CASSLVGTAQETQYF. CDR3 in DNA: TGTGCCAGCAGCTTGGTGGGGACAGCCCAAGAGACCCAGTACTTC.

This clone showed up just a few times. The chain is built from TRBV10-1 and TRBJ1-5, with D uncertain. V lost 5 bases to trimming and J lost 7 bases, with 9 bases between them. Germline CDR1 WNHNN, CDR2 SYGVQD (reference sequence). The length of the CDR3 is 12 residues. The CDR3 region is CASSPSGQPQHF. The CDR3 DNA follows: TGCGCCAGCAGTCCTAGCGGGCAGCCCCAGCATTTT.

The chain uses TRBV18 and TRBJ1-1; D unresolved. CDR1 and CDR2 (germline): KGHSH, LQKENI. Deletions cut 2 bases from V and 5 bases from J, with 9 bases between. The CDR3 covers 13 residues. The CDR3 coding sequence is TGTGCCAGCTCACCAGGCGTCAGGACTGAAGCTTTCTTT. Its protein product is CASSPGVRTEAFF. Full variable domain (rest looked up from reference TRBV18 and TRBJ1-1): NAGVMQNPRHLVRRRGQEARLRCSPMKGHSHVYWYRQLPEEGLKFMVYLQKENIIDESGMPKERFSAEFPKEGPSILRIQQVVRGDSAAYFCASSPGVRTEAFFGQGTRLTVV.

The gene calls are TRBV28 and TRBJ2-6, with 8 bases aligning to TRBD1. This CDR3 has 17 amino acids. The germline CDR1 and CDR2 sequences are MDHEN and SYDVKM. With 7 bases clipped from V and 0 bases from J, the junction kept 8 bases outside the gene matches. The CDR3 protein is CASTRTGYFSGANVLTF. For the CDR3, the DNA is TGTGCCAGCACACGGACAGGGTACTTCTCTGGGGCCAACGTCCTGACTTTC.

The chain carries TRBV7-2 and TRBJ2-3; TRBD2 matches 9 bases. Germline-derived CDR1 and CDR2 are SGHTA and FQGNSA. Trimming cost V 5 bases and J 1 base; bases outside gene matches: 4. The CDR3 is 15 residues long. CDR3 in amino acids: CASSVRLAGTDTQYF. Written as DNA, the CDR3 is TGTGCCAGCAGCGTCAGACTAGCGGGCACAGATACGCAGTATTTT.

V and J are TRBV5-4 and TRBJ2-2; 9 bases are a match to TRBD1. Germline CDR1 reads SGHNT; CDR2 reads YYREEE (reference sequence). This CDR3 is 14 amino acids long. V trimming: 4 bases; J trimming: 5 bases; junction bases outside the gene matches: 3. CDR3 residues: CASSAGTGTGELFF. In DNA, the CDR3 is TGTGCCAGCAGCGCCGGGACAGGGACCGGGGAGCTGTTTTTT.

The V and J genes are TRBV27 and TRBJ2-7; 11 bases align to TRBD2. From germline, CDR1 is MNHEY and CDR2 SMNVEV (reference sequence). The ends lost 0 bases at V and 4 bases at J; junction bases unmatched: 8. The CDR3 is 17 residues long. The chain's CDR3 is CASSLSPTSGRKYEQYF. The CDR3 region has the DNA TGTGCCAGCAGTTTATCCCCTACTAGCGGGAGAAAATACGAGCAGTACTTC.

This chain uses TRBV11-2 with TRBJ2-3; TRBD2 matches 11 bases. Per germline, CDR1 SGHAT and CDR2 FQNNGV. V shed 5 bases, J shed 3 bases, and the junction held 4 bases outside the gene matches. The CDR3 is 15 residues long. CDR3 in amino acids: CASSLRTSGTDTQYF. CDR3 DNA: TGTGCCAGCAGCCTGAGGACTAGCGGGACAGATACGCAGTATTTT.

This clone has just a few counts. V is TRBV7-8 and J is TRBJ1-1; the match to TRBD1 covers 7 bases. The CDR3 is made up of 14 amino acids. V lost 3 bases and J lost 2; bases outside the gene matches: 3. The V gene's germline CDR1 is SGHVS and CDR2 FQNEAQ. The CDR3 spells CASSLGQLNTEAFF. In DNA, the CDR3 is TGTGCCAGCAGCTTGGGACAGCTCAACACTGAAGCTTTCTTT.

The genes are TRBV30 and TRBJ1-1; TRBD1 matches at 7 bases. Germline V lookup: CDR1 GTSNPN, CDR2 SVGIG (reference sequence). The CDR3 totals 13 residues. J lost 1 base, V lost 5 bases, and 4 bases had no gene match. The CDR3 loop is CAWDRQGNTEAFF. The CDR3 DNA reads TGTGCCTGGGACAGACAGGGGAACACTGAAGCTTTCTTT.

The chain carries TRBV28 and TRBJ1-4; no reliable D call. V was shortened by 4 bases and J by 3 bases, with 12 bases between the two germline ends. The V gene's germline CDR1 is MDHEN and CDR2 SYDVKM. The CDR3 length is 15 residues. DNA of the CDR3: TGTGCCAGCAGTTCTACAGCCGGGGCTAATGAAAAACTGTTTTTT. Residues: CASSSTAGANEKLFF. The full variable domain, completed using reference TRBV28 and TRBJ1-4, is DVKVTQSSRYLVKRTGEKVFLECVQDMDHENMFWYRQDPGLGLRLIYFSYDVKMKEKGDIPEGYSVSREKKERFSLILESASTNQTSMYLCASSSTAGANEKLFFGSGTQLSVL.

CDR3 region: CASSLDRGNTGELFF. CDR3 in DNA: TGTGCCAGCAGCCTCGACAGGGGAAACACCGGGGAGCTGTTTTTT. The V call is TRBV11-2, the J call TRBJ2-2, with TRBD1 matching 8 bases. V shed 5 bases and J 2 bases; nucleotides not matched to a gene: 4. In germline, CDR1 is SGHAT, CDR2 FQNNGV. The CDR3 extends over 15 amino acids.

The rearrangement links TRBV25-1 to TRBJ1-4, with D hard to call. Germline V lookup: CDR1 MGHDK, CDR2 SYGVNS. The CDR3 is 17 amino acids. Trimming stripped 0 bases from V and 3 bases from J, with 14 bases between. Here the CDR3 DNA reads TGTGCCAGCAGTGAATATGGATTGGGAGCCCCTAATGAAAAACTGTTTTTT. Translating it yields CASSEYGLGAPNEKLFF.

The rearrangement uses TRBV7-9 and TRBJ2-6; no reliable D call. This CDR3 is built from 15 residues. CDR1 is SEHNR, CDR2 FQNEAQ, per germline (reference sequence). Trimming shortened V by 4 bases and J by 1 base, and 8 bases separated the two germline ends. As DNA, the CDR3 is TGTGCCAGCAGCTCAGCCCTTTCTGGGGCCAACGTCCTGACTTTC. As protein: CASSSALSGANVLTF.

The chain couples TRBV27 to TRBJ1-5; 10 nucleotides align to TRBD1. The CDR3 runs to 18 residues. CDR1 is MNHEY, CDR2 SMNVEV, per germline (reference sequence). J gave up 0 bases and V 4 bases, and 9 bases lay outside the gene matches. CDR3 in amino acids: CASSSVGTGDYSNQPQHF. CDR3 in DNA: TGTGCCAGCAGTTCGGTCGGGACAGGGGACTATAGCAATCAGCCCCAGCATTTT.

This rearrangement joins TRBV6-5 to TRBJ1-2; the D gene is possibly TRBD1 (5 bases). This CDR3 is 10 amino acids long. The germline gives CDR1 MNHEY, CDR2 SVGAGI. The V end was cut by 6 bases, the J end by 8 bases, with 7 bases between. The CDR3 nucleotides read TGTGCCAGCAGGGGGCTCGGCTACACCTTC. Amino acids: CASRGLGYTF.

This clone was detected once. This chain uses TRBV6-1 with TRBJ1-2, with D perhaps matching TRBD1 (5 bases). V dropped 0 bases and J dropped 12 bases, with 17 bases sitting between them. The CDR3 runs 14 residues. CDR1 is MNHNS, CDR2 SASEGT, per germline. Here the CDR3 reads CASSEALLEGADTF. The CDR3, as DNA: TGTGCCAGCAGTGAAGCGCTTCTGGAAGGGGCTGACACCTTC.

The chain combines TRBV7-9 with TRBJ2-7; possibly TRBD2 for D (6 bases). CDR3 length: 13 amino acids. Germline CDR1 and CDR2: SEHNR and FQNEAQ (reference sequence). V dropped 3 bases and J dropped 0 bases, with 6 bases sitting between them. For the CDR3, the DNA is TGTGCCAGCAGCTTCGGGGGCTCCTACGAGCAGTACTTC. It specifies CASSFGGSYEQYF.

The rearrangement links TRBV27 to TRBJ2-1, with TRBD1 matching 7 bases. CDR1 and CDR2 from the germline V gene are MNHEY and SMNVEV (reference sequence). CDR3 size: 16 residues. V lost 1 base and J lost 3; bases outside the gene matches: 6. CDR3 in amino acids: CASSLYRDSLYNEQFF. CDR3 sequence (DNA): TGTGCCAGCAGTTTATACCGGGACAGTCTCTACAATGAGCAGTTCTTC.

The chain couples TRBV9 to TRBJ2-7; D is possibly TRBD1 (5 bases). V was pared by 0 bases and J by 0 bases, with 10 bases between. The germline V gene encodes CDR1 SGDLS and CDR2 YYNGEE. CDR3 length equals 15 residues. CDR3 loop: CASSVDTRVSYEQYF. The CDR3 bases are TGTGCCAGCAGCGTAGACACCAGGGTCTCCTACGAGCAGTACTTC.

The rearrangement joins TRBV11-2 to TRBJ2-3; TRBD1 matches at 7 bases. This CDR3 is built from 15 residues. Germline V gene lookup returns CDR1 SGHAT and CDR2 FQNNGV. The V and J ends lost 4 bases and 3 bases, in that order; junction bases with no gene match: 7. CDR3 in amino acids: CASSSVQGLTDTQYF. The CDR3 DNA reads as TGTGCCAGCAGCTCCGTACAGGGGTTAACAGATACGCAGTATTTT.

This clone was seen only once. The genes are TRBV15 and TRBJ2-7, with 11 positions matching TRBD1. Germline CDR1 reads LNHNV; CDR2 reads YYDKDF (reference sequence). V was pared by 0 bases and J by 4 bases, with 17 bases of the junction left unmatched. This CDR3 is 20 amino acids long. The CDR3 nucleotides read TGTGCCACCAGCAGAGACTGGACAGGGGGCGCAGGATCAGGCCTATACGAGCAGTACTTC. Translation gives CATSRDWTGGAGSGLYEQYF.

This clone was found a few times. The CDR3 DNA reads as TGTGCCAGCAGTTCCACATCTGAAGCTTTCTTT. Translated, it gives CASSSTSEAFF. This sequence joins TRBV6-5 and TRBJ1-1; no firm D call. CDR1 is MNHEY, CDR2 SVGAGI, per germline. This CDR3 is built from 11 residues. The V end lost 4 bases, the J end lost 6 bases, and 6 bases lay between the germline ends.

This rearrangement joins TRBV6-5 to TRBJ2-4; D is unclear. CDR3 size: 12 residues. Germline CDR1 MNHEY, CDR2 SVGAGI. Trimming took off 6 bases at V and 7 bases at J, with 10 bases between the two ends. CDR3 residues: CASRHQSNIQYF. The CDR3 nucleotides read TGTGCCAGCAGGCACCAGTCTAACATTCAGTACTTC.

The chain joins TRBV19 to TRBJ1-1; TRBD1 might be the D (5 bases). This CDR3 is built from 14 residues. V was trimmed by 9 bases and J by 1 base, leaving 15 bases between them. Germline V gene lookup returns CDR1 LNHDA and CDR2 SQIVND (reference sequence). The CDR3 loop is CASRSLTANTEAFF. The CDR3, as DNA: TGTGCCAGCAGGAGTTTGACAGCGAACACTGAAGCTTTCTTT.

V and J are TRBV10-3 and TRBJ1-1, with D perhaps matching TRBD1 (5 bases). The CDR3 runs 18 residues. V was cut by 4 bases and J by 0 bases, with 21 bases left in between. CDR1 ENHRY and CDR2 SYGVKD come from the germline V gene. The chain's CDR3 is CAISGGVSGDYMNTEAFF. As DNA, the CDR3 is TGTGCCATCAGTGGGGGGGTTTCAGGAGACTACATGAACACTGAAGCTTTCTTT.

The CDR3 loop is CASSLAAAANQPQHF. The CDR3 DNA reads TGTGCCAGCAGCTTGGCCGCGGCAGCTAATCAGCCCCAGCATTTT. The J gene is TRBJ1-5, the V gene TRBV5-5; unclear D gene. V lost 0 bases, J lost 4 bases, and 11 bases lay in between. CDR3 length equals 15 residues. Germline values: CDR1 SGHKS, CDR2 YYEKEE (reference sequence).